This T cell receptor beta chain was recovered during a study of cytomegalovirus exposure and HLA in healthy donors. A word on this clone: Its antigen is not identified.

The CDR3 sequence is 15 residues long. Germline CDR1 and CDR2: LNHDA and SQIVND (reference sequence). V was clipped by 3 bases and J by 4 bases, with 15 bases between them. Clones were sequenced by immunoSEQ multiplex PCR, and TCRdb holds only the in-frame ones, with some missing. The sample lists roughly 120,000 clones, 88% seen once, with around 2% in the top ten. Broader study findings: According to a subsequent analysis, TCR clusters identified in the first cohort showed a tendency to co-occur across the roughly 120 validation repertoires. A few of the chains that were CMV-associated were confirmed in vitro to be specific for CMV antigens.

The chain carries TRBV19 and TRBJ1-1, with D tentatively TRBD1 (5 bases). Sequenced: PBMCs. This clonotype originated in a man aged 18 to 30 in good health and CMV-seronegative. Here the CDR3 reads CASSISRGLGTEAFF. The CDR3 DNA reads as TGTGCCAGTAGTATTTCGCGGGGCCTGGGCACTGAAGCTTTCTTT.